A single count supports the clone carrying this T cell receptor (beta chain). Antigen specificity is unknown. This sample was included in a study of tumor-infiltrating lymphocytes in primary liver carcinoma. The study's findings and limits: Since the samples were bulk and unsorted, the CD4+ and CD8+ repertoires were not compared.

The blood RNA (from unsorted whole blood) was obtained, and germline DNA was also extracted. Patients in the cohort were treatment-naive and living with chronic HBV infection. V lost 4 bases and J lost 3, with 16 bases in between. There are 16 residues in the CDR3. In germline, CDR1 is MNHEY, CDR2 SVGEGT. The investigators made TCR beta cDNA from approximately 0.5 ug total RNA, using a constant-region primer. The TCR beta library was amplified through three nested multiplex PCR rounds in a modified ARM-PCR procedure. PCR rounds one and two used TRBV1-TRBV30 forward primers with a C-beta reverse primer for roughly 9 cycles each. MiXCR, run by TCRdb on the multiplex PCR reads, gives a single entry per CDR3 protein. This table holds a few hundred thousand distinct CDR3 sequences, approximately 54% found once.

The J gene is TRBJ1-5, the V gene TRBV6-2 or TRBV6-3, with D possibly TRBD1 on 5 matching bases. The origin of this receptor is a woman aged 25 to 39 with primary liver carcinoma and hepatitis B virus infection. Sequences were obtained from peripheral blood. The CDR3 region has the DNA TGTGCCAGCAGTTTGTGGACATGGGGATTCAATCAGCCCCAGCATTTT. Amino acids: CASSLWTWGFNQPQHF.